The rows below give T cell receptor beta chains drawn from one sample of a study of neurological immune-mediated disorders. Via MiXCR, TCRdb re-called the 5' RACE reads, giving one row per CDR3 protein. The table lists some 71,000 distinct CDR3 sequences, 10% of them singletons, with 8.5% to 10% in the top ten. The sample comprised PBMCs. These receptors were taken from a young man in good health. CDR3s include the opening cysteine and the closing phenylalanine or tryptophan. A D gene is named only where the DNA matches it firmly. Clone size is not always given. Where it is, it says once, few, many or a class for expanded clones.

CDR3 protein | CDR3 DNA | V gene | clone size | D gene | J gene
CASSPSRPEQYF | TGTGCCAGCAGCCCTAGTCGCCCCGAGCAGTACTTC | TRBV7-2 | - | - | TRBJ2-7
CASSESQGPTEAFF | TGTGCCAGCAGTGAATCCCAGGGGCCGACTGAAGCTTTCTTT | TRBV6-1 | many | - | TRBJ1-1
CATSDLGGSGTDTQYF | TGTGCCACCAGTGATTTAGGCGGGAGCGGCACAGATACGCAGTATTTT | TRBV24-1 | many | TRBD2 | TRBJ2-3
CASSHSGQGAGETQYF | TGTGCCAGCAGCCACTCGGGGCAGGGGGCAGGGGAGACCCAGTACTTC | TRBV7-2 | - | TRBD1 | TRBJ2-5
CASSLFGTGGYEQYF | TGTGCCAGCAGCTTATTCGGGACAGGGGGCTACGAGCAGTACTTC | TRBV7-6 | many | TRBD1 | TRBJ2-7
CASSPGWGQETQYF | TGTGCCAGCAGTCCAGGCTGGGGACAAGAGACCCAGTACTTC | TRBV6-2/TRBV6-3 | few | - | TRBJ2-5
CATSRTQGRPDTQYF | TGTGCCACCAGCAGGACGCAGGGCCGTCCAGATACGCAGTATTTT | TRBV15 | many | - | TRBJ2-3
CASSKLPFRLYNSPLHF | TGTGCCAGCAGCAAATTGCCCTTCAGGCTCTATAATTCACCCCTCCACTTT | TRBV21-1 | - | - | TRBJ1-6
CASSQRSLSTDTQYF | TGTGCCAGCAGCCAAAGAAGCTTGAGCACAGATACGCAGTATTTT | TRBV7-6 | - | - | TRBJ2-3
CASNQGLSGNTIYF | TGTGCCAGCAACCAGGGTTTATCTGGAAACACCATATATTTT | TRBV3-1 | few | - | TRBJ1-3
CASSLEGGSTDTQYF | TGCGCCAGCAGCTTGGAGGGGGGCAGCACAGATACGCAGTATTTT | TRBV5-1 | many | - | TRBJ2-3
CASRPHRHSYEQYF | TGTGCCAGCAGGCCCCACAGGCACTCCTACGAGCAGTACTTC | TRBV27 | many | - | TRBJ2-7
CASSQLDRGNSPLHF | TGTGCCAGCAGTCAACTAGACAGGGGTAATTCACCCCTCCACTTT | TRBV27 | many | TRBD1 | TRBJ1-6
CSVAYPIHGGSDGELFF | TGCAGCGTTGCATACCCGATACATGGGGGCTCGGACGGGGAGCTGTTTTTT | TRBV29-1 | many | - | TRBJ2-2
CASSLSLAGEQFF | TGTGCCAGCAGCTTAAGCCTAGCAGGTGAGCAGTTCTTC | TRBV7-3 | - | - | TRBJ2-1
CASSSETGGSEKLFF | TGCGCCAGCAGCTCGGAGACAGGGGGAAGCGAAAAACTGTTTTTT | TRBV5-1 | many | TRBD1 | TRBJ1-4
CSACDRGSYGYTF | TGCAGTGCTTGCGACAGGGGAAGCTATGGCTACACCTTC | TRBV20-1 | many | TRBD1 | TRBJ1-2
CASSLVVRDGEQFF | TGCGCCAGCAGCTTGGTGGTGCGGGATGGTGAGCAGTTCTTC | TRBV5-1 | many | - | TRBJ2-1
CASNRQGDHEQYF | TGTGCCAGCAACCGCCAGGGTGACCACGAGCAGTACTTC | TRBV27 | many | - | TRBJ2-7
CASSQSIAGGSYEQYF | TGTGCCAGCAGCCAATCTATAGCGGGAGGGTCCTACGAGCAGTACTTC | TRBV4-2 | - | TRBD2 | TRBJ2-7
CASSGSQGYKNEQFF | TGTGCCAGCAGTGGGAGCCAGGGGTACAAAAATGAGCAGTTCTTC | TRBV28 | many | - | TRBJ2-1
CASRHPSSWEPDTQYF | TGTGCCAGCAGACACCCCTCTAGCTGGGAACCAGATACGCAGTATTTT | TRBV12-3/TRBV12-4 | many | - | TRBJ2-3
CASSSNMGSTEAFF | TGTGCCAGCAGCTCCAACATGGGTTCCACTGAAGCTTTCTTT | TRBV7-3 | many | - | TRBJ1-1
CASSPFSGSFTGELFF | TGTGCCAGCAGTCCTTTTAGCGGGAGTTTCACCGGGGAGCTGTTTTTT | TRBV3-1 | many | TRBD2 | TRBJ2-2
CSARDLQEYGNIQYF | TGCAGTGCTAGAGATCTGCAGGAGTATGGAAACATTCAGTACTTC | TRBV20-1 | many | - | TRBJ2-4
CSARDTGAARAEQYF | TGCAGTGCTAGGGACACCGGGGCCGCCAGGGCCGAGCAGTACTTC | TRBV20-1 | many | - | TRBJ2-7
CASSEEWHRYHF | TGTGCCAGCAGTGAGGAGTGGCACCGGTACCACTTT | TRBV6-4 | many | - | TRBJ1-6
CASSLGLAGARTGELFF | TGTGCCAGCAGCTTGGGACTAGCGGGAGCGAGGACCGGGGAGCTGTTTTTT | TRBV5-5 | many | TRBD2 | TRBJ2-2
CASALDGWNTEAFF | TGTGCCAGCGCCTTAGACGGCTGGAACACTGAAGCTTTCTTT | TRBV9 | many | - | TRBJ1-1
CASSQGSGEETQYF | TGTGCCAGCAGTCAGGGTAGCGGAGAAGAGACCCAGTACTTC | TRBV7-2 | many | - | TRBJ2-5
CASFAVDNEQFF | TGTGCCAGCTTTGCAGTCGACAATGAGCAGTTCTTC | TRBV28 | few | - | TRBJ2-1